These 20 T cell receptor beta chains originate from one sample sequenced in a study of blood T cell repertoires in COVID-19. Assay used: immunoSEQ multiplex PCR; TCRdb lists only in-frame clones, some missing. Of approximately 220,000 clones in the sample, about four fifths were seen once. Sequencing input: PBMCs or T cells enriched from blood (not recorded which). These receptors were collected from a woman in her fifties or sixties who had been exposed to COVID-19.

The rearrangement uses TRBV10-3 and TRBJ2-1; 10 bases map to TRBD2. The CDR3 is 19 amino acids. Germline lookup yields CDR1 ENHRY and CDR2 SYGVKD. The J segment lost 0 bases and the V segment lost 4 bases, leaving 12 bases of the junction unmatched. CDR3 protein: CAISGTGTSVSNSYNEQFF. CDR3 nucleotides: TGTGCCATCAGTGGCACCGGGACTAGCGTTTCGAACTCCTACAATGAGCAGTTCTTC.

The table lists this clone with a count of one. The chain combines TRBV7-2 with TRBJ2-7, with TRBD2 identical over 8 bases. There are 17 residues in the CDR3. Losses at the gene ends were 4 bases for V and 7 bases for J; bases not matched to a gene: 18. CDR1 is SGHTA and CDR2 is FQGNSA in the germline V gene. CDR3 sequence (DNA): TGTGCCAGCAGCTCCACTAGTACCAAGCGGGGGCGGGCTGAGCAGTACTTC. It codes for CASSSTSTKRGRAEQYF.

The rearrangement uses TRBV7-3 and TRBJ1-1; TRBD1 agrees at 7 bases. The germline V gene has CDR1 SGHTA and CDR2 FQGTGA. This CDR3 has 13 residues. Trimming took 3 bases from V and 4 from J; bases not matched to a gene: 2. The DNA of the CDR3 is TGTGCCAGCAGCTTCCGACAGGGCACTGAAGCTTTCTTT. It yields the protein CASSFRQGTEAFF.

The gene calls are TRBV11-2 and TRBJ2-5; TRBD2 matches 7 bases. V shed 3 bases and J 2 bases; nucleotides not matched to a gene: 12. In germline, CDR1 is SGHAT, CDR2 FQNNGV. CDR3 length equals 17 residues. The CDR3 loop reads CASSFPLADLKQETQYF. As DNA, the CDR3 is TGTGCCAGCAGCTTCCCCCTAGCGGACCTTAAGCAAGAGACCCAGTACTTC.

The gene calls are TRBV5-1 and TRBJ1-1; possible D gene TRBD1, 5 bases. The V end was cut by 5 bases, the J end by 4 bases, with 12 bases between. In germline, CDR1 is SGHRS, CDR2 YFSETQ. The length of the CDR3 is 13 residues. CDR3 amino acids: CASSYGQATEAFF. As DNA, the CDR3 is TGCGCCAGCAGTTATGGACAAGCCACTGAAGCTTTCTTT. Using reference TRBV5-1 and TRBJ1-1 for the parts outside the CDR3, the full variable domain is KAGVTQTPRYLIKTRGQQVTLSCSPISGHRSVSWYQQTPGQGLQFLFEYFSETQRNKGNFPGRFSGRQFSNSRSEMNVSTLELGDSALYLCASSYGQATEAFFGQGTRLTVV.

The CDR3, as DNA: TGTGCCTGTCGGGGGCTCGACAGGGCCAAACTGTTTTTT. Encoded protein: CACRGLDRAKLFF. The chain combines TRBV30 with TRBJ1-4; 7 nucleotides align to TRBD1. The trim removed 6 bases at V and 11 bases at J, leaving 12 bases unmatched. Germline-derived CDR1 and CDR2 are GTSNPN and SVGIG (reference sequence). The CDR3 runs to 13 residues.

This sequence joins TRBV28 and TRBJ1-5; possible D gene TRBD1, 6 bases. Germline CDR1 and CDR2: MDHEN and SYDVKM. This CDR3 has 14 amino acids. Deletions cut 7 bases from V and 6 bases from J, with 16 bases between. The CDR3: CASIPMRGSQPQHF. For the CDR3, the DNA is TGTGCCAGCATCCCCATGAGGGGGTCTCAGCCCCAGCATTTT. The entire variable domain, with the rest obtained from reference TRBV28 and TRBJ1-5, is as follows: DVKVTQSSRYLVKRTGEKVFLECVQDMDHENMFWYRQDPGLGLRLIYFSYDVKMKEKGDIPEGYSVSREKKERFSLILESASTNQTSMYLCASIPMRGSQPQHFGDGTRLSIL.

The chain employs TRBV9 and TRBJ1-1; D remains ambiguous. There are 15 residues in the CDR3. Germline V gives CDR1 SGDLS, CDR2 YYNGEE. Trimming removed 1 base at V and 0 bases at J, with 10 bases between. CDR3 in amino acids: CASSVRPDLNTEAFF. DNA of the CDR3: TGTGCCAGCAGCGTAAGGCCAGACTTGAACACTGAAGCTTTCTTT.

The chain employs TRBV10-2 and TRBJ1-2; 10 positions agree with TRBD1. This CDR3 comprises 14 residues. The germline V gene encodes CDR1 WSHSY and CDR2 SAAADI. With 5 bases clipped from V and 4 bases from J, the junction kept 4 bases outside the gene matches. The CDR3 reads CASSSDRGVYGYTF. The CDR3, as DNA: TGCGCCAGCAGTTCGGACAGGGGGGTCTATGGCTACACCTTC.

This clone has a single count. This chain links TRBV5-6 with TRBJ2-7; D is perhaps TRBD1 (6 bases). This CDR3 region has 14 residues. Germline V gene sequence: CDR1 SGHDT, CDR2 YYEEEE. Trimming removed 3 bases at V and 5 bases at J, with 15 bases between. For the CDR3, the DNA is TGTGCCAGCAGCTCCCGTAACAGGGTTCACGAGCAGTACTTC. It codes for CASSSRNRVHEQYF.

The chain carries TRBV9 and TRBJ1-1; 7 bases align to TRBD1. The germline CDR1 and CDR2 sequences are SGDLS and YYNGEE. The junction had 2 bases not matched to a gene; V was cut back by 2 bases and J by 4 bases. This CDR3 has 13 amino acids. This CDR3 is CASSVGTATEAFF. The DNA of the CDR3 is TGTGCCAGCAGCGTGGGGACAGCCACTGAAGCTTTCTTT.

The chain uses TRBV5-1 and TRBJ2-7, with 8 bases that match TRBD1. V lost 1 base to trimming and J lost 5 bases; unmatched junction nucleotides: 8. CDR1 SGHRS and CDR2 YFSETQ come from the germline V gene. The CDR3 is 15 amino acids. CDR3 amino acids: CASSLSRQGKNEQYF. The CDR3 region has the DNA TGCGCCAGCAGCTTGTCTCGACAGGGGAAAAACGAGCAGTACTTC.

V and J are TRBV7-2 and TRBJ1-2; D gene ambiguous. V was clipped by 1 base and J by 8 bases, with 14 bases between them. The CDR3 contains 14 residues. Germline V gene sequence: CDR1 SGHTA, CDR2 FQGNSA. CDR3 sequence: CASSLGGGNEGYTF. CDR3 coding DNA: TGTGCCAGCAGCTTAGGAGGAGGGAATGAAGGCTACACCTTC.

The chain is built from TRBV23-1 and TRBJ1-5; TRBD1 aligns across 8 bases. TRBV23-1 carries the ORF label, with uncertain function. Trimming cost V 4 bases and J 4 bases; bases outside gene matches: 6. The CDR3 extends over 15 amino acids. The CDR3 nucleotides are TGCGCCAGCAGTCGCGTGGACAGGGTAAATCAGCCCCAGCATTTT. Protein sequence: CASSRVDRVNQPQHF.

The table lists this clone with a count of one. The chain recombines TRBV7-2 with TRBJ2-1; TRBD1 matches at 8 bases. Germline assignment: CDR1 SGHTA and CDR2 FQGNSA. The CDR3 has 17 amino acids. Trimming took 2 bases from V and 0 from J; bases not matched to a gene: 6. CDR3 sequence (DNA): TGTGCCAGCAGCTTACAGACAGGGGAGCCCTCCTACAATGAGCAGTTCTTC. It is translated as CASSLQTGEPSYNEQFF.

This chain joins TRBV7-9 and TRBJ2-7, with a weak D call TRBD2 (5 bases). The CDR3 spans 14 residues. Germline-derived CDR1 and CDR2 are SEHNR and FQNEAQ (reference sequence). With 5 bases removed from V and 2 bases from J, the gap between germline ends came to 13 bases. The CDR3: CASSPQTEAYEQYF. As DNA, the CDR3 is TGTGCCAGCAGCCCTCAAACGGAGGCCTACGAGCAGTACTTC.

The CDR3 nucleotides are TGTGCCAGCAGTGCCTTGGGAGGGGACAGGGCCTATGGCTACACCTTC. Translation: CASSALGGDRAYGYTF. This chain uses TRBV6-1 with TRBJ1-2, with 9 positions matching TRBD1. The length of the CDR3 is 16 residues. From germline, CDR1 is MNHNS and CDR2 SASEGT. With 4 bases clipped from V and 4 bases from J, the junction kept 10 bases outside the gene matches.

This clone showed up just once. The V and J genes are TRBV27 and TRBJ1-1; D call uncertain. Trimming left V 2 bases short and J 4 bases short, with 11 bases between. This CDR3 is 14 amino acids long. Germline CDR1 is MNHEY and CDR2 is SMNVEV (reference sequence). The CDR3 DNA reads as TGTGCCAGCAGTTTAGCCCGAGGTGGCACTGAAGCTTTCTTT. Translation: CASSLARGGTEAFF.

This chain joins TRBV27 and TRBJ1-1; D remains unclear. Germline loops: CDR1 MNHEY, CDR2 SMNVEV (reference sequence). The CDR3 is 12 residues long. V was clipped by 6 bases and J by 10 bases, with 15 bases between them. The DNA of the CDR3 is TGTGCCAGCAGCCCCCTCGGAGGGAGAGCTTTCTTT. Encoded protein: CASSPLGGRAFF.

The chain joins TRBV9 to TRBJ2-7; perhaps TRBD2 as D (5 bases). The germline V gene encodes CDR1 SGDLS and CDR2 YYNGEE. Trimming pared 0 bases from V and 2 bases from J, leaving 15 bases between. This CDR3 contains 16 residues. CDR3 nucleotides: TGTGCCAGCAGCGTAGGGGGAGACCTAACGGCCTACGAGCAGTACTTC. Protein sequence: CASSVGGDLTAYEQYF. The whole variable domain, remainder taken from reference TRBV9 and TRBJ2-7, is DSGVTQTPKHLITATGQRVTLRCSPRSGDLSVYWYQQSLDQGLQFLIQYYNGEERAKGNILERFSAQQFPDLHSELNLSSLELGDSALYFCASSVGGDLTAYEQYFGPGTRLTVT.